This T cell receptor (beta chain) appears in the sequencing data of a study of long-term antiretroviral therapy in people with HIV. Overall study: The immediate-ART recommendation dates to 2015, and the earliest samples predate it by about a decade.

The run of the v3.0 immunoSEQ assay was at survey level. What sequencing targeted per sample was roughly 40,000-50,000 T-cell genomes. Assay used: immunoSEQ multiplex PCR; TCRdb lists only in-frame clones, some missing. In the table there are over 35,000 clones, 94% of which are singletons. This clone appeared once. Its antigen is not known. The CDR3 is 16 amino acids. The germline V gene encodes CDR1 MNHEY and CDR2 SVGAGI. Trimming took off 0 bases at V and 5 bases at J, with 17 bases between the two ends. The study, taken as a whole, reports: Diversity remained lower than transplant donor controls, even though it increased after ART. Therapy changes, viral resistance and ART adherence were not documented in the available data.

The gene calls are TRBV6-5 and TRBJ2-7; D may be TRBD1 or TRBD2 (5 bases each). This clonotype originated in a young man with HIV. The material sequenced was unsorted PBMCs, taken roughly 9.5 years after starting antiretroviral therapy. The CDR3 is CASSYSSGASRNEQYF. In DNA form, the CDR3 reads TGTGCCAGCAGTTACTCTTCCGGGGCTTCGCGAAACGAGCAGTACTTC.